The 20 T cell receptor beta chains below come from one sample, sequenced in a study of T cells in Graves' hyperthyroidism and ophthalmopathy. There were TCR beta CDR3 regions amplified from RNA transcripts. The HTBI primer set drove a first-round RT-PCR of the TCR CDR3. TCRdb recomputed calls from the multiplex PCR reads with MiXCR, one row per CDR3 protein. Among tens of thousands of distinct CDR3 sequences listed, 40% to 55% were seen once. Sequenced material: blood. These receptors were taken from a woman between 45 and 60 years old with Graves' hyperthyroidism that later progressed to Graves' ophthalmopathy.

This clonotype has ten or more counts. This chain links TRBV7-3 with TRBJ2-3, with a possible D match to TRBD2 (5 bases). The V end was cut by 5 bases, the J end by 6 bases, with 9 bases between. The germline CDR1 and CDR2 sequences are SGHTA and FQGTGA. The CDR3 contains 12 residues. The CDR3 protein is CASSQGSDTQYF. The DNA for the CDR3 is TGTGCCAGCAGCCAAGGGAGTGATACGCAGTATTTT.

As to this clonotype: Germline is not matched at one junction end, which may reflect a read error. The chain combines TRBV7-9 with TRBJ2-5; TRBD2 aligns across 11 bases. CDR3 length: 17 residues. Germline-derived CDR1 and CDR2 are SEHNR and FQNEAQ (reference sequence). The CDR3 DNA reads TGTACCAGCAGCTTAGCAACTAGCGGGAGCGGGCAAGAGACTCAGCACTTC. Translating it yields CTSSLATSGSGQETQHF. Combining the CDR3 with reference TRBV7-9 and TRBJ2-5 gives the whole variable domain DTGVSQNPRHKITKRGQNVTFRCDPISEHNRLYWYRQTLGQGPEFLTYFQNEAQLEKSRLLSDRFSAERPKGSFSTLEIQRTEQGDSAMYLCTSSLATSGSGQETQHFGPGTRLLVL.

This clonotype is labeled as medium-sized. The chain recombines TRBV15 with TRBJ2-7, with D maybe TRBD1 (6 bases). The germline V gene has CDR1 LNHNV and CDR2 YYDKDF (reference sequence). V was clipped by 0 bases and J by 0 bases, with 9 bases between them. This CDR3 has 15 residues. The CDR3 spells CATSRDADSSYEQYF. Written as DNA, the CDR3 is TGTGCCACCAGCAGAGATGCGGACAGCTCCTACGAGCAGTACTTC.

This clonotype is medium-sized (0.01 to 0.1%) by share. This rearrangement joins TRBV10-3 to TRBJ2-3; no clear D. The V and J ends lost 7 bases and 1 base respectively, with 12 bases between them. The CDR3 spans 14 residues. From germline, CDR1 is ENHRY and CDR2 SYGVKD. The CDR3 coding sequence is TGTGCCATCACCCCCTCCGTAGGCACAGATACGCAGTATTTT. Translation: CAITPSVGTDTQYF.

A remark on this clonotype: This CDR3 is missing its conserved last phenylalanine or tryptophan, likely due to a read error. The chain uses TRBV12-3 or TRBV12-4 and TRBJ2-1; tentatively, D is TRBD2 (6 bases). V lost 6 bases and J 5 bases, leaving 8 bases between the germline ends. CDR3 size: 12 residues. As DNA, the CDR3 is TGTGCCAGCAGCTGGGGGGACAATGAGCAGTTCCTC. Translation gives CASSWGDNEQFL.

The chain carries TRBV20-1 and TRBJ2-1; 7 bases match TRBD1. Germline V gene lookup returns CDR1 DFQATT and CDR2 SNEGSKA (reference sequence). The CDR3 has 13 residues. The junction had 7 bases not matched to a gene; V was cut back by 3 bases and J by 8 bases. The CDR3 DNA sequence: TGCAGTGCTAGCAGACAGGGAAATTATGAGCAGTTCTTC. The encoded protein is CSASRQGNYEQFF.

This clonotype was counted ten times or more. V gene TRBV7-6 combines with J gene TRBJ1-1; D is uncertain. The germline gives CDR1 SGHVS, CDR2 FNYEAQ. CDR3 length equals 14 residues. V was pared by 1 base and J by 1 base, with 7 bases between. CDR3 bases: TGTGCCAGCAGCTTAGGGGCAGAGAACACTGAAGCTTTCTTT. Its protein product is CASSLGAENTEAFF. Complete variable domain (other parts from reference TRBV7-6 and TRBJ1-1): GAGVSQSPRYKVTKRGQDVALRCDPISGHVSLYWYRQALGQGPEFLTYFNYEAQQDKSGLPNDRFSAERPEGSISTLTIQRTEQRDSAMYRCASSLGAENTEAFFGQGTRLTVV.

The chain joins TRBV7-9 to TRBJ2-1; D might be TRBD1 (6 bases). V lost 1 base to trimming and J lost 6 bases, with 13 bases between them. This CDR3 has 15 residues. The V gene's germline CDR1 is SEHNR and CDR2 FQNEAQ (reference sequence). The CDR3 DNA reads TGTGCCAGCAGCTTAGTGGGCGGACAGAGCAATGAGCAGTTCTTC. It translates to CASSLVGGQSNEQFF.

In this sample, this clonotype turned up many times. The chain is built from TRBV18 and TRBJ2-7; tentatively, D is TRBD1 (6 bases). V lost 3 bases and J 3 bases, leaving 12 bases between the germline ends. This CDR3 is 14 amino acids long. The germline gives CDR1 KGHSH, CDR2 LQKENI. CDR3 coding DNA: TGTGCCAGCTCACCCAGGGGCGAAGGCTACGAGCAGTACTTC. Protein sequence: CASSPRGEGYEQYF.

This clonotype was recorded only once. At one of its ends the junction is not consistent with the germline gene, which may arise from a read error. The V and J genes are TRBV7-9 and TRBJ1-1; D remains ambiguous. This CDR3 has 13 amino acids. Looked up from germline, CDR1 is SEHNR and CDR2 is FQNEAQ (reference sequence). The CDR3 bases are TGTGCCGGCAGCTTAGGGAGTCGAACTGAAGCTTTCTTC. Protein: CAGSLGSRTEAFF.

This clonotype came up many times. V gene TRBV2 combines with J gene TRBJ2-1; D unresolved. Germline lookup yields CDR1 SNHLY and CDR2 FYNNEI. Trimming removed 4 bases at V and 2 bases at J, with 12 bases between. The CDR3 consists of 15 residues. The CDR3 is CASSADIPPYNEQFF. Written as DNA, the CDR3 is TGTGCCAGCAGTGCCGACATCCCACCCTACAATGAGCAGTTCTTC.

This clonotype was recorded at least ten times. The genes are TRBV12-3 or TRBV12-4 and TRBJ2-1, with 10 bases that match TRBD2. The trim removed 8 bases at V and 3 bases at J, leaving 7 bases unmatched. CDR3 length: 15 amino acids. In DNA, the CDR3 is TGTGCCAGCGGGCGGTCTAGCGGGGGCTACAATGAGCAGTTCTTC. It encodes CASGRSSGGYNEQFF.

This clonotype was seen many times. The chain has TRBV11-2 and TRBJ1-3; D not certain. The V end lost 4 bases, the J end lost 0 bases, and 7 bases lay between the germline ends. The CDR3 runs 14 residues. The germline gives CDR1 SGHAT, CDR2 FQNNGV. CDR3 region: CASSSGSSGNTIYF. The CDR3 nucleotides are TGTGCCAGCAGCTCGGGAAGCTCTGGAAACACCATATATTTT.

The V call is TRBV5-1, the J call TRBJ2-5; D unresolved. V dropped 4 bases and J dropped 1 base, with 11 bases sitting between them. This CDR3 is built from 14 residues. Per germline, CDR1 SGHRS and CDR2 YFSETQ. For the CDR3, the DNA is TGCGCCAGCAGCAGCGAGGTAGCCCAAGAGACCCAGTACTTC. This translates into CASSSEVAQETQYF. The full variable domain, in which reference TRBV5-1 and TRBJ2-5 provide the parts outside the CDR3, is KAGVTQTPRYLIKTRGQQVTLSCSPISGHRSVSWYQQTPGQGLQFLFEYFSETQRNKGNFPGRFSGRQFSNSRSEMNVSTLELGDSALYLCASSSEVAQETQYFGPGTRLLVL.

The table lists this clonotype with many counts. This chain joins TRBV2 and TRBJ1-1, with 9 bases that match TRBD1. The CDR3 covers 14 residues. CDR1 and CDR2 from the germline V gene are SNHLY and FYNNEI. J was trimmed by 5 bases and V by 8 bases; bases with no gene match: 9. For the CDR3, the DNA is TGTGCCAGCTATTCCGGGACAGGGAGGACTGAAGCTTTCTTT. The encoded protein is CASYSGTGRTEAFF.

This clonotype qualifies as medium-sized (0.01 to 0.1%). This sequence joins TRBV10-2 and TRBJ1-5; no clear D gene. The V end was cut by 3 bases, the J end by 5 bases, with 8 bases between. Looked up from germline, CDR1 is WSHSY and CDR2 is SAAADI. This CDR3 comprises 13 residues. In DNA form, the CDR3 reads TGCGCCAGCAGTGAAGCCTGGTATCAGCCCCAGCATTTT. This codes for CASSEAWYQPQHF.

In its sample, this clonotype was seen once. The chain has TRBV10-3 and TRBJ1-1; D unresolved. The CDR3 length is 14 residues. Trimming took 2 bases from V and 4 from J, leaving 11 bases between them. Germline values: CDR1 ENHRY, CDR2 SYGVKD. CDR3 protein: CAISEGRLGTEAFF. For the CDR3, the DNA is TGTGCCATCAGTGAGGGGCGCTTGGGCACTGAAGCTTTCTTT.

The chain recombines TRBV19 with TRBJ2-5; D is unresolved. Trimming pared 0 bases from V and 7 bases from J, leaving 6 bases between. CDR3 length equals 12 residues. The germline V gene has CDR1 LNHDA and CDR2 SQIVND (reference sequence). CDR3 residues: CASSIDGGTQYF. Written as DNA, the CDR3 is TGTGCCAGTAGTATAGACGGCGGGACCCAGTACTTC.

This clonotype has more than one count but fewer than ten. The chain uses TRBV5-1 and TRBJ2-7; D call uncertain. The CDR3 has 11 residues. Germline V lookup: CDR1 SGHRS, CDR2 YFSETQ. V lost 3 bases and J lost 4, with 5 bases in between. CDR3 DNA: TGCGCCAGCAGCTCCGGATACGAGCAGTACTTC. This codes for CASSSGYEQYF.

As for this clonotype: As the CDR3 is not closed by the conserved phenylalanine or tryptophan, this likely results from a read error. The V call is TRBV7-9, the J call TRBJ2-7, with 8 nucleotides matching TRBD1. The CDR3 sequence is 16 residues long. Germline CDR1 SEHNR, CDR2 FQNEAQ (reference sequence). With 11 bases clipped from V and 6 bases from J, the junction kept 21 bases outside the gene matches. CDR3 sequence reads: CAARDRSSSLPCEQYL. DNA for the CDR3: TGTGCCGCCCGGGACAGGTCTTCATCGCTCCCCTGCGAGCAGTACCTC.